The rows below give T cell receptor beta chains drawn from one sample of a study of T cell changes during pregnancy in multiple sclerosis. TCRdb's table, derived via immunoSEQ multiplex PCR, lists solely in-frame clones and lacks some. Found here are tens of thousands of clones, less than 90% of them singletons; the top ten hold around 0.7%. Sequences were derived from CD4+ T cells from peripheral blood mononuclear cells, sampled before pregnancy. The receptors come from a female donor with multiple sclerosis, enrolled in a pregnancy study. Each CDR3 is given with its conserved first and last residue. The order of the fields is V gene, J gene, CDR3 length, D gene, clone size, CDR3 protein, CDR3 DNA. A D gene is named only where the DNA matches it firmly. Part of the rows lack a size; the others show once, few, many or a class for expanded clones.

TRBV7-2,TRBJ2-5,17,NA,NA,CASSLAVETRGGITQYF,TGTGCCAGCAGCTTAGCGGTTGAGACAAGGGGTGGGATTACCCAGTACTTC
TRBV2,TRBJ2-3,12,NA,NA,CARRSFGDTQYF,TGTGCCAGACGGAGTTTTGGGGATACGCAGTATTTT
TRBV5-1,TRBJ1-2,14,NA,NA,CASSLPARGHGYTF,TGCGCCAGCAGCCTCCCGGCCAGGGGACATGGCTACACCTTC
TRBV7-9,TRBJ2-2,17,NA,NA,CASSLGLLRGNTGELFF,TGTGCCAGCAGCTTAGGGCTATTGCGGGGGAACACCGGGGAGCTGTTTTTT
TRBV9,TRBJ2-3,18,TRBD1,NA,CASSVGGGKGLFTDTQYF,TGTGCCAGCAGCGTAGGAGGGGGCAAGGGTTTATTCACAGATACGCAGTATTTT
TRBV6-1,TRBJ2-5,14,TRBD1,NA,CASSGTGKKETQYF,TGTGCCAGCAGTGGGACAGGGAAGAAGGAGACCCAGTACTTC
TRBV28,TRBJ1-2,15,NA,NA,CASSLMFETGWGYTF,TGTGCCAGCAGTTTAATGTTCGAGACAGGCTGGGGCTACACCTTC
TRBV5-1,TRBJ2-3,18,TRBD2,NA,CASSLQPHGGTYTDTQYF,TGCGCCAGCAGCTTGCAACCTCACGGGGGGACCTACACAGATACGCAGTATTTT
TRBV29-1,TRBJ2-4,15,NA,few,CSVLSQFLAKNIQYF,TGCAGCGTCCTATCCCAATTTTTAGCCAAAAACATTCAGTACTTC
TRBV11-1,TRBJ2-7,14,TRBD2,NA,CASSLGDYAYEQYF,TGTGCCAGCAGCTTAGGGGACTACGCCTACGAGCAGTACTTC
TRBV18,TRBJ2-3,14,NA,NA,CASSLRGAEDTQYF,TGTGCCAGCTCGCTCAGGGGTGCGGAAGATACGCAGTATTTT
TRBV5-4,TRBJ2-1,17,TRBD2,NA,CASSRWTSGEGYNEQFF,TGTGCCAGCAGCCGCTGGACTAGCGGGGAGGGGTACAATGAGCAGTTCTTC
TRBV5-1,TRBJ1-1,13,NA,NA,CASRDSGNTEAFF,TGCGCCAGCAGGGACTCGGGGAACACTGAAGCTTTCTTT
TRBV19,TRBJ1-1,12,NA,NA,CASAKQGTEAFF,TGTGCCAGCGCCAAACAGGGAACTGAAGCTTTCTTT
TRBV7-9,TRBJ2-1,15,TRBD1,NA,CASSPTRGQGNEQFF,TGTGCCAGCAGCCCTACGAGGGGGCAAGGGAATGAGCAGTTCTTC
TRBV5-4,TRBJ1-4,14,TRBD1,NA,CASSSGQGFEKLFF,TGTGCCAGCAGCTCGGGACAGGGCTTTGAAAAACTGTTTTTT
TRBV27,TRBJ1-1,13,TRBD1,NA,CASRRQGTTEAFF,TGTGCCAGCAGACGACAGGGGACCACTGAAGCTTTCTTT
TRBV2,TRBJ2-7,15,TRBD2,NA,CASSEQGGRLSEQYF,TGTGCCAGCAGTGAACAGGGCGGGAGGTTGTCCGAGCAGTACTTC
TRBV30,TRBJ2-1,17,TRBD2,NA,CAWKQKTGLAGGNEQFF,TGTGCCTGGAAGCAAAAAACGGGGCTAGCGGGAGGTAATGAGCAGTTCTTC
TRBV7-8,TRBJ2-5,17,NA,NA,CASSLARRINPKETQYF,TGTGCCAGCAGCTTAGCGAGGAGGATTAATCCAAAAGAGACCCAGTACTTC
TRBV18,TRBJ2-7,13,NA,NA,CASSAGANYEQYF,TGTGCCAGCTCGGCGGGGGCTAACTACGAGCAGTACTTC
TRBV19,TRBJ1-2,14,NA,NA,CASSPRDNYYGYTF,TGTGCCAGTAGTCCACGGGACAACTACTATGGCTACACCTTC
TRBV7-2,TRBJ1-1,13,NA,NA,CASSSDRNTEAFF,TGTGCCAGCAGTTCGGACAGGAACACTGAAGCTTTCTTT
TRBV27,TRBJ2-3,13,NA,NA,CASSIGTQDTQYF,TGTGCCAGCAGCATTGGGACACAAGATACGCAGTATTTT
TRBV11-2,TRBJ1-3,16,NA,NA,CASSEQVVSGGNTIYF,TGTGCCAGCAGCGAACAGGTAGTCTCAGGCGGAAACACCATATATTTT
TRBV6-1,TRBJ2-3,13,NA,once,CASGQGTTDTQYF,TGTGCCAGCGGCCAGGGGACCACAGATACGCAGTATTTT
TRBV5-1,TRBJ1-1,14,TRBD1,NA,CASSWGQGNTEAFF,TGCGCCAGCAGCTGGGGACAGGGCAACACTGAAGCTTTCTTT
TRBV5-1,TRBJ2-5,16,NA,once,CASSLGAALIQETQYF,TGCGCCAGCAGCCTGGGGGCCGCCCTTATCCAAGAGACCCAGTACTTC
TRBV30,TRBJ2-3,15,NA,NA,CAWSVNGAATDTQYF,TGTGCCTGGAGTGTAAATGGGGCTGCCACAGATACGCAGTATTTT
TRBV7-6,TRBJ1-4,14,TRBD1,NA,CASSLMTGNEKLFF,TGTGCCAGCAGCTTAATGACAGGGAATGAAAAACTGTTTTTT
TRBV5-4,TRBJ1-1,14,NA,NA,CASSLVSVNTEAFF,TGTGCCAGCAGCTTGGTGTCCGTGAACACTGAAGCTTTCTTT
TRBV7-2,TRBJ2-3,19,TRBD2,NA,CASSPRGLAGGLGTDTQYF,TGTGCCAGCAGCCCTAGAGGTCTAGCGGGGGGCCTGGGGACAGATACGCAGTATTTT
TRBV5-6,TRBJ1-1,15,NA,NA,CASSLGDRSWTEAFF,TGTGCCAGCAGCTTGGGTGACAGGTCGTGGACTGAAGCTTTCTTT
TRBV19,TRBJ1-2,13,NA,NA,CASSIRQNYGYTF,TGTGCCAGTAGTATTCGACAGAACTATGGCTACACCTTC
TRBV5-8,TRBJ1-3,15,TRBD1,once,CASSSGQQWGNTIYF,TGTGCCAGCAGCTCGGGACAGCAGTGGGGAAACACCATATATTTT
TRBV6-1,TRBJ1-2,14,NA,medium-sized,CASSPSSITQGYTF,TGTGCCAGCAGTCCGTCTAGTATTACTCAGGGCTACACCTTC
TRBV6-6,TRBJ1-1,15,NA,NA,CASSYRQGADTEAFF,TGTGCCAGCAGCTACCGTCAAGGGGCGGACACTGAAGCTTTCTTT
TRBV10-1,TRBJ2-3,15,TRBD1,NA,CASSDPGQGKWTQYF,TGCGCCAGCAGTGACCCTGGACAGGGGAAGTGGACGCAGTATTTT
TRBV6-5,TRBJ2-7,15,TRBD2,NA,CASSRGLAELYEQYF,TGTGCCAGCAGTCGTGGACTAGCGGAACTCTACGAGCAGTACTTC
TRBV6-1,TRBJ1-1,14,NA,NA,CASSLRLMVAEAFF,TGTGCCAGCAGCCTGAGGTTGATGGTAGCTGAAGCTTTCTTT
TRBV30,TRBJ2-1,14,NA,NA,CAWSVQSSLDEQFF,TGTGCCTGGAGTGTACAGTCTAGCCTTGATGAGCAGTTCTTC
TRBV7-2,TRBJ1-3,14,TRBD1,NA,CASSLQGAGNTIYF,TGTGCCAGCAGCTTACAGGGGGCTGGAAACACCATATATTTT
TRBV10-3,TRBJ2-7,14,TRBD1,NA,CAISAGQGAYEQYF,TGTGCCATCAGTGCGGGACAGGGGGCTTACGAGCAGTACTTC
TRBV4-3,TRBJ1-4,15,NA,NA,CASSQDPQGNEKLFF,TGCGCCAGCAGCCAAGACCCACAGGGAAATGAAAAACTGTTTTTT
TRBV7-2,TRBJ1-2,15,TRBD1,NA,CASSLAGQGQYGYTF,TGTGCCAGCAGCTTAGCCGGACAGGGGCAATATGGCTACACCTTC
TRBV10-3,TRBJ2-3,13,NA,NA,CAITDSPGDTQYF,TGTGCCATCACGGATAGTCCAGGAGATACGCAGTATTTT
TRBV6-5,TRBJ1-2,14,NA,NA,CASSEQALNYGYTF,TGTGCCAGCAGTGAGCAGGCCCTAAACTATGGCTACACCTTC